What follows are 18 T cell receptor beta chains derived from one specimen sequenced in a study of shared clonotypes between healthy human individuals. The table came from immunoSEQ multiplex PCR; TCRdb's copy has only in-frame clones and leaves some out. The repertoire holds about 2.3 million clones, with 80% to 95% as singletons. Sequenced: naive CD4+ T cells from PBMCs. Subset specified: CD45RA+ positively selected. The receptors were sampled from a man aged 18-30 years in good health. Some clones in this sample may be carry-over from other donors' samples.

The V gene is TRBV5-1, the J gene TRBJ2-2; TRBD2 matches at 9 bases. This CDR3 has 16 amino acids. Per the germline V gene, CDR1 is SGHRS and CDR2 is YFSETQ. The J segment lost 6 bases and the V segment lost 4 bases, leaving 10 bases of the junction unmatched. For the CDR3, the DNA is TGCGCCAGCAGCCCGCCGGGACTAGCAAACGCCGGGGAGCTGTTTTTT. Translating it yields CASSPPGLANAGELFF.

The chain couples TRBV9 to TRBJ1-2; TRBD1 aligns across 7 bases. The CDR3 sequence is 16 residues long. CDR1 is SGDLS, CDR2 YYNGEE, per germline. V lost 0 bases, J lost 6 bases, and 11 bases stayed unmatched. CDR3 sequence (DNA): TGTGCCAGCAGCGTAGATGACAGGGTGAGAACTAATGGCTACACCTTC. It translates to CASSVDDRVRTNGYTF.

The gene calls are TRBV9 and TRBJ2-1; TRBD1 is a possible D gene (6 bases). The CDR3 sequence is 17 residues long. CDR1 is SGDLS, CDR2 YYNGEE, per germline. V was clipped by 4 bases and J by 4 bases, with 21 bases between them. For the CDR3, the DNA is TGTGCCAGCAGCCCTCTAATGACAGGTGGTGGATACAATGAGCAGTTCTTC. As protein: CASSPLMTGGGYNEQFF.

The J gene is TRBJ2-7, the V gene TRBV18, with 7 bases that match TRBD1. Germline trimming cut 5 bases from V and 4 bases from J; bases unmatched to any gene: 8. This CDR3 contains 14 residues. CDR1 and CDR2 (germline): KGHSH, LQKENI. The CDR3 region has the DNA TGTGCCAGCTCATCGACAGGGTACGGGTACGAGCAGTACTTC. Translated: CASSSTGYGYEQYF.

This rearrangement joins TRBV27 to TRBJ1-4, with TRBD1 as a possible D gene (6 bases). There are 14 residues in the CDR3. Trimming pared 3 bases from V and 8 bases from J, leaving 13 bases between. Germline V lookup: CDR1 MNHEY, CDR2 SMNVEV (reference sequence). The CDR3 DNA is TGTGCCAGCAGTTTGGCAGGGGCTGGAGAAAAACTGTTTTTT. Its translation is CASSLAGAGEKLFF.

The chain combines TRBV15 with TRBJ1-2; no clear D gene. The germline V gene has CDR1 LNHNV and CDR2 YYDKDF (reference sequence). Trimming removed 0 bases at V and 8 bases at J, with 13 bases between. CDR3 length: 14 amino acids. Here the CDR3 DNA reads TGTGCCACCAGCAGAGATCGAGGTCTTAGAGGCTACACCTTC. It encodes CATSRDRGLRGYTF.

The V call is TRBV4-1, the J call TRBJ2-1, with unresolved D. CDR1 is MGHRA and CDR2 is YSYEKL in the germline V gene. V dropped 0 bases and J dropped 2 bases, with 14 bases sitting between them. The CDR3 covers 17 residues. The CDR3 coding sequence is TGCGCCAGCAGCCAAGATACGAAAACGGGCACCTACAATGAGCAGTTCTTC. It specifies CASSQDTKTGTYNEQFF.

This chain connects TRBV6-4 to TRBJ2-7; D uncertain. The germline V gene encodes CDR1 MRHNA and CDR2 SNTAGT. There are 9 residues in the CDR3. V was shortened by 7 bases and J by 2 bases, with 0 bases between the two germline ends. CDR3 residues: CASTYEQYF. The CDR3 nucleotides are TGTGCCAGCACCTACGAGCAGTACTTC.

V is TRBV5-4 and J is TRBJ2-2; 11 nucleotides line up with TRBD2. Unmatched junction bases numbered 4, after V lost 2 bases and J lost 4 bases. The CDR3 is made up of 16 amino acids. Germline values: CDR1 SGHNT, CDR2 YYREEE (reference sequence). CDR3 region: CASSFGGLAATGELFF. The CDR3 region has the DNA TGTGCCAGCAGCTTCGGGGGACTAGCGGCCACCGGGGAGCTGTTTTTT.

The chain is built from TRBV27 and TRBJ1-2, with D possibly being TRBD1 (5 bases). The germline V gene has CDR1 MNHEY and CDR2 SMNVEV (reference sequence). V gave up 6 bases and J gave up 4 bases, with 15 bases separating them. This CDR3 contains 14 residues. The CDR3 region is CASRRTGLGYGYTF. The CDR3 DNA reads TGTGCCAGCAGACGGACGGGGCTAGGCTATGGCTACACCTTC.

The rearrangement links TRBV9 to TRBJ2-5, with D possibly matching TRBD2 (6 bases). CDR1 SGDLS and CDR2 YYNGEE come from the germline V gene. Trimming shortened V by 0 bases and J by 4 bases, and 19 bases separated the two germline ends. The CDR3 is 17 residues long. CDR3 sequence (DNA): TGTGCCAGCAGCGTAGGATCGGCAGGGAGGATTCGAGAGACCCAGTACTTC. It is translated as CASSVGSAGRIRETQYF.

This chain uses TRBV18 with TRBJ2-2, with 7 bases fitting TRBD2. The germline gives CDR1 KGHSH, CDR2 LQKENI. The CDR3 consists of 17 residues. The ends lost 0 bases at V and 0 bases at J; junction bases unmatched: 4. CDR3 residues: CASSPPSLAANTGELFF. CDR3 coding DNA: TGTGCCAGCTCACCACCGTCTCTAGCGGCGAACACCGGGGAGCTGTTTTTT.

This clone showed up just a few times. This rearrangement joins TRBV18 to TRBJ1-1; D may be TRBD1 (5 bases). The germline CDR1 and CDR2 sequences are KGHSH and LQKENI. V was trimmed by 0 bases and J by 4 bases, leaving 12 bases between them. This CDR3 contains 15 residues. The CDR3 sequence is CASSPPGVSSTEAFF. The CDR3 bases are TGTGCCAGCTCACCACCAGGGGTTAGCAGCACTGAAGCTTTCTTT.

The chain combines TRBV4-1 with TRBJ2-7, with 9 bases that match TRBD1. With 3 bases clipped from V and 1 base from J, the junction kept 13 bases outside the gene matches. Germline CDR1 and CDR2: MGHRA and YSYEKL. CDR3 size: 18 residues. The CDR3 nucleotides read TGCGCCAGCAGCCACCCCTTCGGGGACAGGGCAAATTCCTACGAGCAGTACTTC. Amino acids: CASSHPFGDRANSYEQYF.

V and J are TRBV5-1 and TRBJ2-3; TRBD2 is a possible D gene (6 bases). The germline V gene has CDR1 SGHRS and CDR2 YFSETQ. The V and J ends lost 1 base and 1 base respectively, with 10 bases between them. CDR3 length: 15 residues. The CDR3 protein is CASSLWSSGTDTQYF. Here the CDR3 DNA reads TGCGCCAGCAGCTTGTGGTCTAGCGGCACAGATACGCAGTATTTT.

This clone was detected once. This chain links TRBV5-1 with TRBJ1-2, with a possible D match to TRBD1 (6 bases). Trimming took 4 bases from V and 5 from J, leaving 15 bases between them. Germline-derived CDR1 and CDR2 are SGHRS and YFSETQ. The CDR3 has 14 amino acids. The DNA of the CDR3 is TGCGCCAGCAGCGAGGACGGTCAGGGGTATGGCTACACCTTC. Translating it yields CASSEDGQGYGYTF.

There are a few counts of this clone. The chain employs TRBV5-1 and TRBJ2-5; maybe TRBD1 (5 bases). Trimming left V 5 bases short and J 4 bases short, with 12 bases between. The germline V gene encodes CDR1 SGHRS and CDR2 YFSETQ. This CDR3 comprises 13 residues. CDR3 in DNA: TGCGCCAGCAGTGTGACAGATTCAGAGACCCAGTACTTC. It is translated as CASSVTDSETQYF.

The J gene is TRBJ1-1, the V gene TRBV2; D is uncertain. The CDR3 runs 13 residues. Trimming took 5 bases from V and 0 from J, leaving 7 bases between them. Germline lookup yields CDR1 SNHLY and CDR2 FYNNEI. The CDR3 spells CASSNNMNTEAFF. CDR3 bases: TGTGCCAGCAGTAATAACATGAACACTGAAGCTTTCTTT. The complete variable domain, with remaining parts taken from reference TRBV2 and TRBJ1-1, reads EPEVTQTPSHQVTQMGQEVILRCVPISNHLYFYWYRQILGQKVEFLVSFYNNEISEKSEIFDDQFSVERPDGSNFTLKIRSTKLEDSAMYFCASSNNMNTEAFFGQGTRLTVV.